This T cell receptor (beta chain) emerged from a study of blood T cell repertoires in COVID-19. Study overall: From the United States, Italy and Spain came samples of acute and convalescent COVID-19.

Measured with immunoSEQ multiplex PCR; TCRdb has only the in-frame clones, and not every one. The repertoire holds 200,000 to 300,000 clones, roughly 90% seen once, with almost 2% in the top ten. V was trimmed by 0 bases and J by 2 bases, leaving 10 bases between them. The CDR3 length is 15 residues. The V gene's germline CDR1 is ENHRY and CDR2 SYGVKD. This chain links TRBV10-3 with TRBJ1-1; D gene uncertain. The sequence was collected from a man aged 25 to 40 with active or convalescent COVID-19. Sequenced sample: peripheral blood. The CDR3 coding sequence is TGTGCCATCAGTGAGTCAGAGAGAGCAAACACTGAAGCTTTCTTT. It yields the protein CAISESERANTEAFF.